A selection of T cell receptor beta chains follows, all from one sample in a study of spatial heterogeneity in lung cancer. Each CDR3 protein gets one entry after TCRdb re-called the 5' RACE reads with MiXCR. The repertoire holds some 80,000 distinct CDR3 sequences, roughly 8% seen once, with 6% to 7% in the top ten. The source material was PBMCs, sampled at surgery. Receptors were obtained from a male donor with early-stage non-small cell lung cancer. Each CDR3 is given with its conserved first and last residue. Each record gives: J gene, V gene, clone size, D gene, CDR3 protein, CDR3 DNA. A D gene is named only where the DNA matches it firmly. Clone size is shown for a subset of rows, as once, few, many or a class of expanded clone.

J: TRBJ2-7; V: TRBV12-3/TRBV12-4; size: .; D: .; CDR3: CASSSPAGSYEQYF; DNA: TGTGCCAGCAGTTCCCCCGCAGGGAGCTACGAGCAGTACTTC
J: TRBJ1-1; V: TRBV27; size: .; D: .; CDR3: CASSLLGEISAEAFF; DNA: TGTGCCAGCAGTTTACTAGGGGAAATAAGCGCTGAAGCTTTCTTT
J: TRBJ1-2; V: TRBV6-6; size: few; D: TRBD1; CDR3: CASSSQGGYGYTF; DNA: TGTGCCAGCAGTTCCCAGGGGGGCTATGGCTACACCTTC
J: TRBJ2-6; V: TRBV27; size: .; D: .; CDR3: CASSFSGANVLTF; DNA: TGTGCCAGCAGTTTCTCTGGGGCCAACGTCCTGACTTTC
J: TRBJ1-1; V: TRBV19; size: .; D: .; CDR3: CASSIVGGRSAEAFF; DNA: TGTGCCAGTAGTATAGTAGGAGGAAGGTCCGCTGAAGCTTTCTTT
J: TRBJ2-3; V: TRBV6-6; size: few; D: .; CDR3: CASSQLGDTQYF; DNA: TGTGCCAGCAGTCAACTTGGAGATACGCAGTATTTT
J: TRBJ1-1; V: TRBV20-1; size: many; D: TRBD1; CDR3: CSARDFDRGGTEAFF; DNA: TGCAGTGCTAGAGACTTCGACAGGGGCGGAACTGAAGCTTTCTTT
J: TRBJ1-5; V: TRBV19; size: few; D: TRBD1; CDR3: CASFEPGTGKSPQHF; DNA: TGTGCCAGCTTTGAGCCAGGGACAGGGAAGTCGCCCCAGCATTTT
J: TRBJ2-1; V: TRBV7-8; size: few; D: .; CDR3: CASSLVTYNEQFF; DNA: TGTGCCAGCAGCTTAGTTACCTACAATGAGCAGTTCTTC
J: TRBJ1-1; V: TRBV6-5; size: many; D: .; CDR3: CASRKGDTEAFF; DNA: TGTGCCAGCAGGAAAGGGGACACTGAAGCTTTCTTT
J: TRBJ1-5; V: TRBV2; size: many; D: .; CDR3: CASSEPGQRGSNQPQHF; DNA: TGTGCCAGCAGTGAACCGGGACAACGAGGGAGCAATCAGCCCCAGCATTTT
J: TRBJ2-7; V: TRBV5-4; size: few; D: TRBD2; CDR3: CASSLGVAGGPYEQYF; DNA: TGTGCCAGCAGCTTGGGAGTGGCGGGAGGGCCGTACGAGCAGTACTTC
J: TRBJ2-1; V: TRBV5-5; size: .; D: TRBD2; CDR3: CASSLGLAGNSEQFF; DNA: TGTGCCAGCAGCTTGGGGCTAGCGGGAAATAGTGAGCAGTTCTTC
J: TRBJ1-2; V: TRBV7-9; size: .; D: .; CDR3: CASTTSYRARYYGYTF; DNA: TGTGCCAGCACAACCTCATACAGGGCCCGCTACTATGGCTACACCTTC
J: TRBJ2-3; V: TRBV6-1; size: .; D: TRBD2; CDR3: CASSGLGGGSIGDTQYF; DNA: TGTGCCAGCAGTGGGCTCGGCGGCGGGAGTATAGGAGATACGCAGTATTTT
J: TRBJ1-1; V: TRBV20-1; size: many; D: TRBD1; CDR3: CSARQGARTEAFF; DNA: TGCAGTGCTAGACAGGGGGCGCGAACTGAAGCTTTCTTT
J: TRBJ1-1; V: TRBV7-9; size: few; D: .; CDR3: CASARQNTEAFF; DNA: TGTGCCAGCGCCCGACAGAACACTGAAGCTTTCTTT
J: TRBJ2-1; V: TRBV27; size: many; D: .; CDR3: CASSPPWNVEQFF; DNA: TGTGCCAGCAGTCCCCCCTGGAATGTTGAGCAGTTCTTC
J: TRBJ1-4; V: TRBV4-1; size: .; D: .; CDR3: CASSQEGGRGLFF; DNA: TGCGCCAGCAGCCAAGAGGGAGGAAGAGGTCTGTTTTTT
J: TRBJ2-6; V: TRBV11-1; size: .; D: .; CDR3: CASSLSFPGLHSGANVLTF; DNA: TGTGCCAGCAGCTTAAGTTTCCCAGGACTTCACTCTGGGGCCAACGTCCTGACTTTC
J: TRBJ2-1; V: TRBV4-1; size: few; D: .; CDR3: CASSQGSADNYNEQFF; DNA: TGCGCCAGCAGCCAAGGTTCGGCGGATAACTACAATGAGCAGTTCTTC
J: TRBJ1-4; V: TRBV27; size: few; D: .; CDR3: CASSRGTTNEKLFF; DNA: TGTGCCAGCAGCAGAGGGACAACTAATGAAAAACTGTTTTTT
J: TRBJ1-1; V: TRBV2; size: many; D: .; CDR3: CASSYRDTEAFF; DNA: TGTGCCAGCAGTTACAGGGACACTGAAGCTTTCTTT
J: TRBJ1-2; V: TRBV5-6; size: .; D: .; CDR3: CASSFGIGYTF; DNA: TGTGCCAGCAGCTTTGGTATTGGCTACACCTTC
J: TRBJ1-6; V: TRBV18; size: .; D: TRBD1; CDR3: CASSTGTDNSPLHF; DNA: TGTGCCAGCTCAACTGGGACAGATAATTCACCCCTCCACTTT
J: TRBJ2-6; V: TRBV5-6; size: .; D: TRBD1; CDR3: CASSPRDRGLRSGANVLTF; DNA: TGTGCCAGCAGCCCGCGGGACAGGGGGCTAAGGTCTGGGGCCAACGTCCTGACTTTC
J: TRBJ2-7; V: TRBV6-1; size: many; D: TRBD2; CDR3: CASTPRTSGQGGSYEQYF; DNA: TGTGCCAGCACTCCCAGGACTAGCGGCCAGGGTGGGTCCTACGAGCAGTACTTC
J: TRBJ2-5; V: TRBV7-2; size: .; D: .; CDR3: CASSPHRIQETQYF; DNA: TGTGCCAGCAGCCCCCACAGGATTCAAGAGACCCAGTACTTC
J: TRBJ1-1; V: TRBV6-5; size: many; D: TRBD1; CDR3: CASSYVRTGDFGTEAFF; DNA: TGTGCCAGCAGTTACGTCCGGACAGGAGATTTTGGCACTGAAGCTTTCTTT
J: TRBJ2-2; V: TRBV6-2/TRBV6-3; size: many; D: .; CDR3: CASSYSIEPQGDTGELFF; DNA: TGTGCCAGCAGTTACTCAATTGAACCACAGGGAGACACCGGGGAGCTGTTTTTT